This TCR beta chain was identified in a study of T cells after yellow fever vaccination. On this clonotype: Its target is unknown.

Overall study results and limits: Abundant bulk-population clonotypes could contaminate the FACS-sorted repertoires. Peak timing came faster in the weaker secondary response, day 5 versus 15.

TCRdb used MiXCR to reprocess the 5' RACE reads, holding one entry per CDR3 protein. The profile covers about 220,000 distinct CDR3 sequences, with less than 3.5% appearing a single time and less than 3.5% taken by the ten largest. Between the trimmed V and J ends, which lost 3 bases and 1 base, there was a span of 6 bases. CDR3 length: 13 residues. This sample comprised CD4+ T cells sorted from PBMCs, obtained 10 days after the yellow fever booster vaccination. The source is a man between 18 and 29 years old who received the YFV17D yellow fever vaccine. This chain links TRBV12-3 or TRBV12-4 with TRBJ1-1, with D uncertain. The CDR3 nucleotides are TGTGCCAGCAGTTTCACAGCGAACACTGAAGCTTTCTTT. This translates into CASSFTANTEAFF.